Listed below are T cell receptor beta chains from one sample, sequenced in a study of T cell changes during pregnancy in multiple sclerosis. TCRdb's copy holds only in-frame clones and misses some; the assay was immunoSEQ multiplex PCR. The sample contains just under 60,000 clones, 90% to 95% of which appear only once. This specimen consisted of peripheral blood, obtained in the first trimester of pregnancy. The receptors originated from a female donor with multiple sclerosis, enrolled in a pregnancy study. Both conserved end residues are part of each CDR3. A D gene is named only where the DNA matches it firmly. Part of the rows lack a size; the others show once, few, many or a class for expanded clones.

cdr3_nt: TGTGCCAGCAGTTTGATGGACGGGGATCAGCCCCAGCATTTT
cdr3_aa: CASSLMDGDQPQHF
clone_size: NA
v_call: TRBV27
d_call: NA
j_call: TRBJ1-5

cdr3_nt: TGTGCCATCAGTGCGACCGGGACAGGGTTAAATTCACCCCTCCACTTT
cdr3_aa: CAISATGTGLNSPLHF
clone_size: few
v_call: TRBV10-3
d_call: TRBD1
j_call: TRBJ1-6

cdr3_nt: TGTGCCAGCAGCCATGGACGAGGGGGCATGGAGACCCAGTACTTC
cdr3_aa: CASSHGRGGMETQYF
clone_size: NA
v_call: TRBV14
d_call: TRBD1
j_call: TRBJ2-5

cdr3_nt: TGTGCCAGCAGTCTAGTCTACTCCTACGAGCAGTACTTC
cdr3_aa: CASSLVYSYEQYF
clone_size: NA
v_call: TRBV6-5
d_call: NA
j_call: TRBJ2-7

cdr3_nt: TGTGCCAGCAGTTTAGGACAGGGGAAGGGAGGAGAGACCCAGTACTTC
cdr3_aa: CASSLGQGKGGETQYF
clone_size: NA
v_call: TRBV13
d_call: TRBD1
j_call: TRBJ2-5

cdr3_nt: TGTGCCAGCAGCTTAGCGGGGGACAGGAGAGAAGCTTTCTTT
cdr3_aa: CASSLAGDRREAFF
clone_size: NA
v_call: TRBV11-3
d_call: TRBD1
j_call: TRBJ1-1

cdr3_nt: TGTGCCAGCAGCTTAGGGACAGGTCCCGAGCAGTACTTC
cdr3_aa: CASSLGTGPEQYF
clone_size: NA
v_call: TRBV7-2
d_call: TRBD1
j_call: TRBJ2-7

cdr3_nt: TGTGCCATCACGACAGGGGGTGGAAACACCATATATTTT
cdr3_aa: CAITTGGGNTIYF
clone_size: NA
v_call: TRBV10-3
d_call: TRBD1
j_call: TRBJ1-3

cdr3_nt: TGTGCCAGCAGTGGTCGACAGGGGTACGAGCAGTACTTC
cdr3_aa: CASSGRQGYEQYF
clone_size: NA
v_call: TRBV25-1
d_call: TRBD1
j_call: TRBJ2-7

cdr3_nt: TGTGCCAGCAGCGTGGAGGGCAGATTCGAAGCTTTCTTT
cdr3_aa: CASSVEGRFEAFF
clone_size: NA
v_call: TRBV6-1
d_call: NA
j_call: TRBJ1-1

cdr3_nt: TGTGCCAGCAGTGGGGCAGGGGTGGACGAGCAGTACTTC
cdr3_aa: CASSGAGVDEQYF
clone_size: NA
v_call: TRBV6-1
d_call: NA
j_call: TRBJ2-7

cdr3_nt: TGTGCCAGCAGTGGAGAAGTGAAGACCCAGTACTTC
cdr3_aa: CASSGEVKTQYF
clone_size: NA
v_call: TRBV25-1
d_call: NA
j_call: TRBJ2-5

cdr3_nt: TGTGCCAGCAGCTTGTCCCCAGGGGGCTACACCTTC
cdr3_aa: CASSLSPGGYTF
clone_size: NA
v_call: TRBV7-2
d_call: NA
j_call: TRBJ1-2

cdr3_nt: TGTGCCAGCAGCTGTCCGCGGGGAACGGGGGGCACTGAAGCTTTCTTT
cdr3_aa: CASSCPRGTGGTEAFF
clone_size: NA
v_call: TRBV21-1
d_call: NA
j_call: TRBJ1-1

cdr3_nt: TGTGCCAGCAGTTACTGGACAGGGACAGGGGCCAACGTCCTGACTTTC
cdr3_aa: CASSYWTGTGANVLTF
clone_size: NA
v_call: TRBV6-6
d_call: TRBD1
j_call: TRBJ2-6

cdr3_nt: TGTGCCAGTAGCTCCACAGGGCAGACTGAAGCTTTCTTT
cdr3_aa: CASSSTGQTEAFF
clone_size: NA
v_call: TRBV19
d_call: NA
j_call: TRBJ1-1

cdr3_nt: TGTGCCAGCAGCCAGACAGGGCGAGGAAACACCATATATTTT
cdr3_aa: CASSQTGRGNTIYF
clone_size: NA
v_call: TRBV9
d_call: TRBD1
j_call: TRBJ1-3

cdr3_nt: TGTGCCAGCAGTTATCAGAATTCACCCCTCCACTTT
cdr3_aa: CASSYQNSPLHF
clone_size: NA
v_call: TRBV27
d_call: NA
j_call: TRBJ1-6

cdr3_nt: TGTGCCAGCAGTCCACTGGGGACAGGGCCTTCACCCCTCCACTTT
cdr3_aa: CASSPLGTGPSPLHF
clone_size: NA
v_call: TRBV6-5
d_call: TRBD1
j_call: TRBJ1-6

cdr3_nt: TGTGCCAGCAGCTTCAGAGGGAGGCCTCCCACTGAAGCTTTCTTT
cdr3_aa: CASSFRGRPPTEAFF
clone_size: NA
v_call: TRBV7-2
d_call: NA
j_call: TRBJ1-1

cdr3_nt: TGTGCCAGCAGCCAACGCGTATCCTTAACTGAAGCTTTCTTT
cdr3_aa: CASSQRVSLTEAFF
clone_size: NA
v_call: TRBV7-2
d_call: NA
j_call: TRBJ1-1

cdr3_nt: TGTGCCAGCAGCTTGCGGGACTACCAAGAGACCCAGTACTTC
cdr3_aa: CASSLRDYQETQYF
clone_size: NA
v_call: TRBV5-4
d_call: NA
j_call: TRBJ2-5

cdr3_nt: TGTGCCAGCAGCCGACAGGGTGCCTACGAGCAGTACTTC
cdr3_aa: CASSRQGAYEQYF
clone_size: once
v_call: TRBV14
d_call: TRBD1
j_call: TRBJ2-7

cdr3_nt: TGTGCCATCAGTTGGACAGGGGGCCGTCTAGGCGAGCAGTACTTC
cdr3_aa: CAISWTGGRLGEQYF
clone_size: NA
v_call: TRBV10-3
d_call: TRBD1
j_call: TRBJ2-7

cdr3_nt: TGTGCCAGCAGCTTCCACGGGACAGCCATGAACACTGAAGCTTTCTTT
cdr3_aa: CASSFHGTAMNTEAFF
clone_size: once
v_call: TRBV7-7
d_call: TRBD1
j_call: TRBJ1-1

cdr3_nt: TGCGCCAGCAGCGCGACGGGGGAGGGCTACAATGAGCAGTTCTTC
cdr3_aa: CASSATGEGYNEQFF
clone_size: NA
v_call: TRBV5-1
d_call: TRBD2
j_call: TRBJ2-1

cdr3_nt: TGTGCCAGCAGCGTCGGGCCAGGACTAGCGGGGAACACCGGGGAGCTGTTTTTT
cdr3_aa: CASSVGPGLAGNTGELFF
clone_size: NA
v_call: TRBV9
d_call: TRBD2
j_call: TRBJ2-2

cdr3_nt: TGTGCCAGCCCCTCCCGCCCCAGGGAATGGAACACCGGGGAGCTGTTTTTT
cdr3_aa: CASPSRPREWNTGELFF
clone_size: NA
v_call: TRBV5-8
d_call: NA
j_call: TRBJ2-2

cdr3_nt: TGTGCCAGTGGCGCGGGAGGCGAAAAACTGTTTTTT
cdr3_aa: CASGAGGEKLFF
clone_size: NA
v_call: TRBV6-5
d_call: NA
j_call: TRBJ1-4

cdr3_nt: TGTGCCAGCGCCGGGACAGGGCACAATGAGCAGTTCTTC
cdr3_aa: CASAGTGHNEQFF
clone_size: NA
v_call: TRBV5-8
d_call: TRBD1
j_call: TRBJ2-1

cdr3_nt: TGTGCCAGTAAAGTGGGGGAGGGTTCTGGAAACACCATATATTTT
cdr3_aa: CASKVGEGSGNTIYF
clone_size: NA
v_call: TRBV6-1
d_call: NA
j_call: TRBJ1-3

cdr3_nt: TGCGCCAGCAGCTTGCAGGGACTAGCGGAGGTTTGGTTCTTC
cdr3_aa: CASSLQGLAEVWFF
clone_size: NA
v_call: TRBV5-1
d_call: TRBD2
j_call: TRBJ2-1

cdr3_nt: TGTGCTAGTGGTTCGCAACAGGGGATTCCCCACTATGGCTACACCTTC
cdr3_aa: CASGSQQGIPHYGYTF
clone_size: NA
v_call: TRBV12-5
d_call: TRBD1
j_call: TRBJ1-2

cdr3_nt: TGTGCCTGGGGGACAGTGACCTACGAGCAGTACTTC
cdr3_aa: CAWGTVTYEQYF
clone_size: NA
v_call: TRBV30
d_call: TRBD1
j_call: TRBJ2-7

cdr3_nt: TGTGCCAGCAGTTACTACCCACGGGGGGCCGGGGAGCTGTTTTTT
cdr3_aa: CASSYYPRGAGELFF
clone_size: NA
v_call: TRBV6-5
d_call: TRBD2
j_call: TRBJ2-2

cdr3_nt: TGTGCCAGCAGTGATCTCAGGGTGGGAAACACCATATATTTT
cdr3_aa: CASSDLRVGNTIYF
clone_size: NA
v_call: TRBV2
d_call: NA
j_call: TRBJ1-3

cdr3_nt: TGCGCCAGCAGCCAAGATCATAGGGGTTGGGATACGCAGTATTTT
cdr3_aa: CASSQDHRGWDTQYF
clone_size: NA
v_call: TRBV4-1
d_call: NA
j_call: TRBJ2-3

cdr3_nt: TGTGCCAGCAGCTTAGGACTAGCCTCGAACGAGCAGTACTTC
cdr3_aa: CASSLGLASNEQYF
clone_size: NA
v_call: TRBV7-2
d_call: TRBD2
j_call: TRBJ2-7

cdr3_nt: TGTGCCAGCAATCCAACATCTCTGGCCGCAGATACGCAGTATTTT
cdr3_aa: CASNPTSLAADTQYF
clone_size: NA
v_call: TRBV5-8
d_call: NA
j_call: TRBJ2-3

cdr3_nt: TGTGCCAGCAGCTTATCTGTTACGGCCTACGAGCAGTACTTC
cdr3_aa: CASSLSVTAYEQYF
clone_size: NA
v_call: TRBV11-2
d_call: NA
j_call: TRBJ2-7

cdr3_nt: TGTGCCATCAGTGAACAGGGCTACGAGCAGTACTTC
cdr3_aa: CAISEQGYEQYF
clone_size: NA
v_call: TRBV10-3
d_call: NA
j_call: TRBJ2-7

cdr3_nt: TGTGCCAGCAGCGTATCGACAGGGATATACACTGAAGCTTTCTTT
cdr3_aa: CASSVSTGIYTEAFF
clone_size: NA
v_call: TRBV9
d_call: TRBD1
j_call: TRBJ1-1

cdr3_nt: TGTGCCAGCAGCGTACTCACAGGGGCGAACACTGAAGCTTTCTTT
cdr3_aa: CASSVLTGANTEAFF
clone_size: NA
v_call: TRBV9
d_call: TRBD1
j_call: TRBJ1-1

cdr3_nt: TGCGCCAGCAGCCAAGTCTCACAGGGGGGGACTGAAGCTTTCTTT
cdr3_aa: CASSQVSQGGTEAFF
clone_size: NA
v_call: TRBV4-1
d_call: TRBD1
j_call: TRBJ1-1

cdr3_nt: TGTGCCAGCTCACCTTTGCAGGGGATTTCCTACAATGAGCAGTTCTTC
cdr3_aa: CASSPLQGISYNEQFF
clone_size: once
v_call: TRBV18
d_call: NA
j_call: TRBJ2-1